What follows are 21 T cell receptor beta chains derived from one specimen sequenced in a study of T cells in Graves' hyperthyroidism and ophthalmopathy. The investigators amplified TCR beta CDR3 regions from RNA transcripts. Researchers ran a first-round RT-PCR on the TCR CDR3 using the HTBI primer set. TCRdb analysed the multiplex PCR reads with MiXCR anew, one entry per CDR3 protein. The profile shows about 500,000 distinct CDR3 sequences, 14% of them singletons. Sequencing was done on a sample of blood. These receptors came from a woman in her late teens or twenties with Graves' hyperthyroidism.

The chain links TRBV4-1 to TRBJ1-4, with 8 bases lining up with TRBD1. Losses at the gene ends were 1 base for V and 5 bases for J; bases not matched to a gene: 0. In germline, CDR1 is MGHRA, CDR2 YSYEKL. The CDR3 contains 14 residues. For the CDR3, the DNA is TGCGCCAGCAGCCAAGGGACAGGGAATGAAAAACTGTTTTTT. It codes for CASSQGTGNEKLFF.

This clonotype was picked up many times. The V and J genes are TRBV7-2 and TRBJ2-2; 10 positions match TRBD2. The germline CDR1 and CDR2 sequences are SGHTA and FQGNSA. This CDR3 contains 16 residues. Trimming removed 4 bases from V and 6 bases from J; junction bases left unmatched: 8. CDR3 region: CASSSRIAGGPGELFF. The DNA of the CDR3 is TGTGCCAGCAGCTCCCGGATAGCGGGAGGCCCCGGGGAGCTGTTTTTT.

This chain uses TRBV6-1 with TRBJ2-1, with 10 bases identical to TRBD1. CDR1 and CDR2 from the germline V gene are MNHNS and SASEGT. The V and J ends lost 7 bases and 2 bases, in that order; junction bases with no gene match: 11. This CDR3 contains 17 residues. CDR3 sequence: CASKGTGVSSAYNEQFF. The CDR3 region has the DNA TGTGCCAGCAAAGGGACAGGGGTTTCTAGCGCCTACAATGAGCAGTTCTTC.

With respect to this clonotype: This sequence may be a read error, since a much larger clone differs from it by one base. The chain carries TRBV7-3 and TRBJ2-5, with a possible D match to TRBD2 (7 bases). V lost 4 bases, J lost 4 bases, and 16 bases lay in between. Germline CDR1 is SGHTA and CDR2 is FQGTGA. This CDR3 is 15 amino acids long. The DNA of the CDR3 is TGTGCCAGCAGCTCCCCACAGGGCGGGGGAGAGACCCAGTACTTC. It codes for CASSSPQGGGETQYF.

The table lists this clonotype with many counts. The V and J genes are TRBV4-1 and TRBJ2-3; no definite D call. V lost 6 bases and J 0 bases, leaving 10 bases between the germline ends. The germline V gene encodes CDR1 MGHRA and CDR2 YSYEKL. This CDR3 region has 14 residues. CDR3 sequence: CASSLRVSTDTQYF. The DNA for the CDR3 is TGCGCCAGCAGTCTACGCGTGAGCACAGATACGCAGTATTTT.

This clonotype was seen at least ten times. The chain's CDR3 is CASSQEGLPYNEQFF. The CDR3 DNA sequence: TGTGCCAGCAGTCAAGAAGGGCTACCCTACAATGAGCAGTTCTTC. The rearrangement links TRBV25-1 to TRBJ2-1, with D unclear. The ends were cut back, 5 bases at V and 2 bases at J, with 13 bases in the middle. Germline assignment: CDR1 MGHDK and CDR2 SYGVNS. CDR3 size: 15 residues. Variable domain in full (rest from reference TRBV25-1 and TRBJ2-1): EADIYQTPRYLVIGTGKKITLECSQTMGHDKMYWYQQDPGMELHLIHYSYGVNSTEKGDLSSESTVSRIRTEHFPLTLESARPSHTSQYLCASSQEGLPYNEQFFGPGTRLTVL.

This clonotype was detected ten times or more. The CDR3 protein is CATSKTGTSNEQFF. The CDR3, as DNA: TGTGCCACCAGTAAAACCGGGACTAGTAATGAGCAGTTCTTC. The chain couples TRBV24-1 to TRBJ2-1, with 8 bases matching TRBD2. V was pared by 6 bases and J by 7 bases, with 7 bases of the junction left unmatched. This CDR3 comprises 14 residues. CDR1 is KGHDR and CDR2 is SFDVKD in the germline V gene.

This clonotype turned up a few times. V and J are TRBV12-5 and TRBJ2-7; D is unclear. The CDR3 spans 13 residues. The V and J ends lost 2 bases and 4 bases respectively, with 9 bases between them. Germline CDR1 reads LGHNT; CDR2 reads FRNRAP. The CDR3 DNA reads as TGTGCTAGTGGTTTGTCGCGGTTTTACGAGCAGTACTTC. This encodes CASGLSRFYEQYF.

Details on this clonotype: One base away lies a much larger clone, so this may be a sequencing read error. J is TRBJ2-2 and V is TRBV5-5, with D unclear. The CDR3 sequence is 14 residues long. Germline lookup yields CDR1 SGHKS and CDR2 YYEKEE (reference sequence). This chain's CDR3 is CASRDVSNIGELFF. DNA of the CDR3: TGTGCCAGCAGGGACGTATCGAACATCGGGGAGCTGTTTTTT. The full variable domain, in which reference TRBV5-5 and TRBJ2-2 provide the parts outside the CDR3, is DAGVTQSPTHLIKTRGQQVTLRCSPISGHKSVSWYQQVLGQGPQFIFQYYEKEERGRGNFPDRFSARQFPNYSSELNVNALLLGDSALYLCASRDVSNIGELFFGEGSRLTVL.

This clonotype was observed at least ten times. The rearrangement joins TRBV11-2 to TRBJ1-5; D not resolved. V lost 1 base and J lost 3, with 4 bases in between. CDR1 SGHAT and CDR2 FQNNGV come from the germline V gene. CDR3 length: 13 residues. The CDR3 reads CASSLGHNQPQHF. The DNA of the CDR3 is TGTGCCAGCAGCTTAGGACACAATCAGCCCCAGCATTTT.

This rearrangement joins TRBV6-1 to TRBJ2-3, with D tentatively TRBD2 (6 bases). This CDR3 has 12 amino acids. Germline V gives CDR1 MNHNS, CDR2 SASEGT. The V end was cut by 10 bases, the J end by 2 bases, with 10 bases between. The CDR3 protein is CATGTYTDTQYF. The CDR3 nucleotides are TGTGCCACCGGGACTTACACAGATACGCAGTATTTT.

This chain joins TRBV29-1 and TRBJ1-1; no definite D call. The V gene's germline CDR1 is SQVTM and CDR2 ANQGSEA. V lost 0 bases and J lost 5, with 7 bases in between. The CDR3 runs to 12 residues. The CDR3 nucleotides are TGCAGCGTTGAAGATCGACGGACTGAAGCTTTCTTT. Protein: CSVEDRRTEAFF.

The table lists this clonotype with a few counts. The chain is built from TRBV3-1 and TRBJ1-5; no definite D call. Germline loops: CDR1 LGHDT, CDR2 YNNKEL (reference sequence). The CDR3 extends over 13 amino acids. Trimming stripped 0 bases from V and 7 bases from J, with 7 bases between. CDR3 sequence: CASSQDRVQPQHF. As DNA, the CDR3 is TGTGCCAGCAGCCAAGATCGGGTACAGCCCCAGCATTTT.

This clonotype was picked up many times. The chain carries TRBV27 and TRBJ1-5; D is uncertain. V was pared by 11 bases and J by 3 bases, with 17 bases between. Germline values: CDR1 MNHEY, CDR2 SMNVEV (reference sequence). The CDR3 runs to 14 residues. The CDR3 loop reads CASSKGWDNQPQHF. Written as DNA, the CDR3 is TGTGCCTCGTCGAAGGGATGGGACAATCAGCCCCAGCATTTT.

The gene calls are TRBV7-3 and TRBJ2-3, with 14 bases identical to TRBD2. From germline, CDR1 is SGHTA and CDR2 FQGTGA. There are 14 residues in the CDR3. V shed 5 bases, J shed 9 bases, and the junction held 4 bases outside the gene matches. CDR3 loop: CASSPGLAGVTQYF. The CDR3 DNA follows: TGTGCCAGCAGCCCGGGACTAGCGGGAGTAACGCAGTATTTT.

This clonotype has a count of ten or more. This rearrangement joins TRBV12-3 or TRBV12-4 to TRBJ1-1; no clear D. This CDR3 spans 15 amino acids. Between the trimmed V and J ends, which lost 0 bases and 0 bases, there was a span of 8 bases. This CDR3 is CASSLAGRMNTEAFF. DNA for the CDR3: TGTGCCAGCAGTTTAGCAGGCAGAATGAACACTGAAGCTTTCTTT.

This clonotype was detected many times. The V and J genes are TRBV11-3 and TRBJ2-1; tentatively, D is TRBD2 (5 bases). The length of the CDR3 is 16 residues. Per the germline V gene, CDR1 is SGHNT and CDR2 is YENEEA. V was shortened by 5 bases and J by 7 bases, with 21 bases between the two germline ends. The CDR3 sequence is CASSHSPSWWDNEQFF. The CDR3 region has the DNA TGTGCCAGCAGCCATTCCCCTAGCTGGTGGGATAATGAGCAGTTCTTC.

Ten or more counts support this clonotype. V usage is TRBV12-3 or TRBV12-4 and J usage is TRBJ2-3; no reliable D call. The CDR3 covers 13 residues. V dropped 5 bases and J dropped 4 bases, with 10 bases sitting between them. The CDR3 loop is CASSPGWADTQYF. For the CDR3, the DNA is TGTGCCAGCAGTCCCGGCTGGGCAGATACGCAGTATTTT.

This clonotype was recorded at least ten times. The CDR3 here is CASSRSGRRGPGELFF. CDR3 nucleotide sequence: TGTGCCAGCAGCCGTAGCGGGAGAAGGGGGCCCGGGGAGCTGTTTTTT. V gene TRBV3-1 combines with J gene TRBJ2-2; 9 positions agree with TRBD2. The CDR3 has 16 residues. The V gene's germline CDR1 is LGHDT and CDR2 YNNKEL (reference sequence). V lost 4 bases to trimming and J lost 6 bases; unmatched junction nucleotides: 9.

This clonotype showed up just a few times. J is TRBJ1-6 and V is TRBV9, with 7 positions matching TRBD1. Germline V gives CDR1 SGDLS, CDR2 YYNGEE. The V segment lost 0 bases and the J segment 8 bases; nucleotides outside the gene matches: 11. This CDR3 has 17 amino acids. CDR3 residues: CASSVGTTGREDSPLHF. In nucleotides, the CDR3 is TGTGCCAGCAGCGTAGGGACGACAGGGAGAGAGGATTCACCCCTCCACTTT.

The rearrangement uses TRBV27 and TRBJ1-6, with D maybe TRBD1 (5 bases). The V gene lost 5 bases and the J gene lost 11 bases, with 16 bases spanning the gap. This CDR3 comprises 14 residues. The germline V gene has CDR1 MNHEY and CDR2 SMNVEV (reference sequence). This chain's CDR3 is CASSAQGPGAPLHF. The CDR3 bases are TGTGCCAGCAGTGCCCAGGGTCCGGGGGCACCCCTCCACTTT.